Below, 16 T cell receptor beta chains from the same sample are listed, as sequenced in a study of T cell responses to AZD1222 COVID-19 vaccine. The method was immunoSEQ multiplex PCR; TCRdb's version includes in-frame clones alone and lacks a portion of them. The table lists around 110,000 clones, approximately 85% of them singletons. The specimen was peripheral blood, collected on day 0 of MenACWY control vaccination. The receptors were gathered from an adult in good health.

V and J are TRBV5-4 and TRBJ2-1, with 16 bases fitting TRBD2. The trim removed 2 bases at V and 9 bases at J, leaving 8 bases unmatched. Germline CDR1 is SGHNT and CDR2 is YYREEE (reference sequence). The CDR3 loop spans 17 amino acids. CDR3: CASSFKTGTSGGAEQFF. The CDR3 bases are TGTGCCAGCAGCTTCAAAACCGGGACTAGCGGGGGGGCTGAGCAGTTCTTC.

The chain is built from TRBV30 and TRBJ2-1; no definite D call. CDR1 and CDR2 from the germline V gene are GTSNPN and SVGIG (reference sequence). The V end was cut by 2 bases, the J end by 5 bases, with 10 bases between. CDR3 length: 13 amino acids. As DNA, the CDR3 is TGTGCCTGGAGTAAGGGAAATAACAATGAGCAGTTCTTC. Protein product: CAWSKGNNNEQFF.

This chain connects TRBV30 to TRBJ2-7, with a weak D call TRBD1 (6 bases). The CDR3 has 14 amino acids. Per germline, CDR1 GTSNPN and CDR2 SVGIG (reference sequence). Trimming took 0 bases from V and 3 from J, leaving 12 bases between them. CDR3 in DNA: TGTGCCTGGAGTGTAGGGGGTGGGGGCTACGAGCAGTACTTC. It codes for CAWSVGGGGYEQYF.

The chain recombines TRBV6-6 with TRBJ2-5, with D uncertain. Trimming cost V 4 bases and J 4 bases, with 10 bases left between them. Per germline, CDR1 MNHNY and CDR2 SVGAGI (reference sequence). The CDR3 is 13 residues long. The CDR3 coding sequence is TGTGCCAGCAGTTTAGGCAGCCTAGAGACCCAGTACTTC. This encodes CASSLGSLETQYF.

V usage is TRBV3-1 (or the pseudogene TRBV3-2) and J usage is TRBJ1-5; D is uncertain. CDR3 length: 12 residues. Germline V gives CDR1 LGHDT, CDR2 YNNKEL (reference sequence). With 3 bases removed from V and 3 bases from J, the gap between germline ends came to 3 bases. CDR3 loop: CASSQNNQPQHF. In DNA, the CDR3 is TGTGCCAGCAGCCAGAACAATCAGCCCCAGCATTTT.

The chain combines TRBV11-3 with TRBJ1-1; 8 bases fit TRBD1. Trimming removed 5 bases from V and 5 bases from J; junction bases left unmatched: 4. Germline V gene lookup returns CDR1 SGHNT and CDR2 YENEEA. The CDR3 contains 13 residues. CDR3 protein: CASSLDRETEAFF. The DNA of the CDR3 is TGTGCCAGCAGCCTGGACAGGGAAACTGAAGCTTTCTTT.

The chain couples TRBV6-2 or TRBV6-3 to TRBJ2-1, with TRBD1 matching over 9 bases. CDR1 is MNHEY and CDR2 is SVGEGT in the germline V gene. The CDR3 is 16 residues long. J lost 6 bases, V lost 6 bases, and 12 bases had no gene match. DNA for the CDR3: TGTGCCAGCAGCCTCCGCACGACAGGGGGAATCAATGAGCAGTTCTTC. Protein sequence: CASSLRTTGGINEQFF.

V and J are TRBV2 and TRBJ2-5, with D perhaps given as TRBD1 or TRBD2 (6 bases each). V was pared by 6 bases and J by 2 bases, with 16 bases between. CDR1 SNHLY and CDR2 FYNNEI come from the germline V gene. This CDR3 region has 15 residues. The CDR3 region has the DNA TGTGCCAGCAGGGTCCCGGGGGCCTTACAAGAGACCCAGTACTTC. Residues: CASRVPGALQETQYF.

Notes on this clone: Other DNA sequences of this sample code for an identical CDR3. The rearrangement joins TRBV5-8 to TRBJ1-5; D not resolved. V dropped 2 bases and J dropped 3 bases, with 12 bases sitting between them. Germline values: CDR1 SGHTS, CDR2 YDEGEE. This CDR3 has 15 amino acids. CDR3 amino acids: CASSLGQKINQPQHF. CDR3 bases: TGTGCCAGCAGCTTAGGGCAGAAAATCAATCAGCCCCAGCATTTT.

V and J are TRBV25-1 and TRBJ2-5, with D possibly being TRBD2 (5 bases). V was cut by 6 bases and J by 4 bases, with 9 bases left in between. Germline assignment: CDR1 MGHDK and CDR2 SYGVNS. The CDR3 has 12 amino acids. CDR3 DNA: TGTGCCAGCAGGAGGGCCCGAGAGACCCAGTACTTC. Its translation: CASRRARETQYF.

The gene calls are TRBV6-5 and TRBJ1-2; D may be TRBD1 (5 bases). Germline V gene lookup returns CDR1 MNHEY and CDR2 SVGAGI. CDR3 length: 14 residues. V lost 4 bases and J 8 bases, leaving 17 bases between the germline ends. The CDR3: CASSSVGDPKGYTF. DNA for the CDR3: TGTGCCAGCAGTTCCGTTGGGGACCCAAAGGGCTACACCTTC.

The chain links TRBV3-1 (or the pseudogene TRBV3-2) to TRBJ2-1, with TRBD2 matching over 10 bases. The CDR3 spans 15 residues. Germline CDR1 is LGHDT and CDR2 is YNNKEL (reference sequence). After removal of 4 bases from V and 3 bases from J, the junction contained 3 bases not matched to a gene. The CDR3 loop is CASSPPSGGYNEQFF. CDR3 bases: TGTGCCAGCAGCCCTCCTAGCGGGGGCTACAATGAGCAGTTCTTC.

This chain joins TRBV6-1 and TRBJ2-7; D is unresolved. Trimming took off 2 bases at V and 2 bases at J, with 7 bases between the two ends. CDR3 length: 13 amino acids. Germline V gene sequence: CDR1 MNHNS, CDR2 SASEGT. The CDR3 DNA is TGTGCCAGCAGTGAACGGGCAGCCTACGAGCAGTACTTC. Protein sequence: CASSERAAYEQYF.

This sequence joins TRBV10-3 and TRBJ1-1; D might be TRBD1 (6 bases). The CDR3 is 12 residues long. Trimming pared 8 bases from V and 10 bases from J, leaving 17 bases between. Germline V gene data show CDR1 as ENHRY and CDR2 as SYGVKD. The CDR3 is CAIAVTGGPAFF. CDR3 DNA: TGTGCCATCGCAGTGACCGGGGGCCCAGCTTTCTTT.

The chain joins TRBV19 to TRBJ2-3, with TRBD1 as a possible D gene (5 bases). This CDR3 contains 17 residues. Trimming took off 4 bases at V and 0 bases at J, with 17 bases between the two ends. In germline, CDR1 is LNHDA, CDR2 SQIVND (reference sequence). The CDR3 coding sequence is TGTGCCAGTAGTAACCCCAGACAGTACTCTAGCACAGATACGCAGTATTTT. It yields the protein CASSNPRQYSSTDTQYF.

This chain joins TRBV7-8 and TRBJ1-2; possibly TRBD1 for D (6 bases). Per germline, CDR1 SGHVS and CDR2 FQNEAQ. Trimming left V 5 bases short and J 9 bases short, with 16 bases between. The CDR3 contains 13 residues. The CDR3: CASSPSGAGSYTF. DNA of the CDR3: TGTGCCAGCAGCCCCTCGGGGGCGGGAAGCTACACCTTC.